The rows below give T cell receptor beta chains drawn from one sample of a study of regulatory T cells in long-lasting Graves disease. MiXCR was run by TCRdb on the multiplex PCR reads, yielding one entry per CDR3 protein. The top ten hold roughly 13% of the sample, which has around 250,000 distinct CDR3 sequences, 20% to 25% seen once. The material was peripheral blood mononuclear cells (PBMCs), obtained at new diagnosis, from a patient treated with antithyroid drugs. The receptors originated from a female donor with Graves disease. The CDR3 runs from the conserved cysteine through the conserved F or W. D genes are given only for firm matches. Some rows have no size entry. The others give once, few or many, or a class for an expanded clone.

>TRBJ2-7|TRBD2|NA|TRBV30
CAWSVSGLAYEQYF
TGTGCCTGGAGTGTATCCGGACTAGCGTACGAGCAGTACTTC
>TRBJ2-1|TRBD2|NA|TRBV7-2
CASSDRTSGRDNEQFF
TGTGCCAGCAGCGACCGGACTAGCGGGAGAGACAATGAGCAGTTCTTC
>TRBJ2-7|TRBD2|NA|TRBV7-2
CASSQGLAGGALYEQYF
TGTGCCAGCAGCCAGGGACTAGCGGGAGGGGCCCTCTACGAGCAGTACTTC
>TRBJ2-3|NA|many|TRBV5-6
CASSLIGPGRDTQYF
TGTGCCAGCAGCTTGATTGGACCGGGGAGAGATACGCAGTATTTT
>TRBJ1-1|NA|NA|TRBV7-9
CASSFGGKAFF
TGTGCCAGCAGCTTTGGAGGAAAAGCTTTCTTT
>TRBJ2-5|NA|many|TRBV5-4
CASSLPTQETQYF
TGTGCCAGCAGCTTGCCCACCCAAGAGACCCAGTACTTC
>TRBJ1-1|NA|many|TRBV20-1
CSARRSGSHKLTEAFF
TGCAGTGCTAGAAGGTCAGGGTCTCATAAGCTCACTGAAGCTTTCTTT
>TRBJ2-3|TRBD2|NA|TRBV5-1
CASSLGSGRAERQYF
TGCGCCAGCAGCTTGGGTAGCGGGAGGGCCGAGAGGCAGTATTTT
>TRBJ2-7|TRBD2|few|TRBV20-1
CSAIAGGLTPYEQYF
TGCAGTGCCATAGCGGGAGGCCTAACCCCCTACGAGCAGTACTTC
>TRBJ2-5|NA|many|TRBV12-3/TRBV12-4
CASSLAGYQETQYF
TGTGCCAGCAGTTTAGCGGGTTACCAAGAGACCCAGTACTTC
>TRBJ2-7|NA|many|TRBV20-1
CSSQERQYF
TGCAGTTCCCAGGAGCGGCAGTACTTC
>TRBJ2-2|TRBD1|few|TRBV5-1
CASSLIRGSSGELFF
TGCGCCAGCAGCCTAATCAGGGGGTCATCCGGGGAGCTGTTTTTT
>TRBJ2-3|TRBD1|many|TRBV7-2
CASSSRGQTDTQYF
TGTGCCAGCAGCTCCAGGGGGCAGACAGATACGCAGTATTTT
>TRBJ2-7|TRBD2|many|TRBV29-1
CSVGNFGLADYEQYF
TGCAGCGTTGGTAACTTTGGACTAGCGGACTACGAGCAGTACTTC
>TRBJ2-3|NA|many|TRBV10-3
CAITRGDTDTQYF
TGTGCCATCACTCGCGGGGACACAGATACGCAGTATTTT
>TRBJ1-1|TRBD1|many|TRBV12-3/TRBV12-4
CASSFSTGVAEAFF
TGTGCCAGCAGTTTTAGTACAGGGGTCGCTGAAGCTTTCTTT
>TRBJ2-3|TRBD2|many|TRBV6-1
CASSRTTSGRAKDTQYF
TGTGCCAGCAGCCGCACCACTAGCGGGAGGGCCAAAGATACGCAGTATTTT
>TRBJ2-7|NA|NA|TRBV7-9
CASSLAHGSSYEQYF
TGTGCCAGCAGCTTAGCGCACGGGAGCTCCTACGAGCAGTACTTC
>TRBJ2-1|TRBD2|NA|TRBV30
CAWTPGSGSRQFF
TGTGCCTGGACCCCGGGGAGCGGGAGTAGACAGTTCTTC
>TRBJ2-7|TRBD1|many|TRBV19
CASSPTGVGEQYF
TGTGCCAGTAGTCCGACAGGGGTAGGCGAGCAGTACTTC
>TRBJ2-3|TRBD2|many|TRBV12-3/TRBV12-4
CASSITSGRAVSTDTQYF
TGTGCCAGCAGTATAACTAGCGGGAGAGCCGTTAGCACAGATACGCAGTATTTT
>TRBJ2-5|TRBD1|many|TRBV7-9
CASSLARTGQETQYF
TGTGCCAGCAGCTTAGCTCGGACAGGGCAAGAGACCCAGTACTTC
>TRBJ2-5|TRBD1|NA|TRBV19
CASSTGQGGETQYF
TGTGCCAGTAGTACCGGACAGGGTGGGGAGACCCAGTACTTC
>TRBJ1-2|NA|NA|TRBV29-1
CSVDLSYGYTF
TGCAGCGTTGACCTCTCGTATGGCTACACCTTC
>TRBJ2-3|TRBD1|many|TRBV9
CASSDRTGVADTQYF
TGTGCCAGCAGCGACCGGACAGGGGTCGCAGATACGCAGTATTTT
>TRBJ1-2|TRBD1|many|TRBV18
CASSRTAGQGNYGYTF
TGTGCCAGCTCACGTACCGCGGGACAGGGGAACTATGGCTACACCTTC
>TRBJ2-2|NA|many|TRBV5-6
CASSLTGNAGELFF
TGTGCCAGCAGCCTCACAGGGAACGCCGGGGAGCTGTTTTTT
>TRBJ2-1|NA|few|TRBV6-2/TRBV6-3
CASSYSMSSYNEQFF
TGTGCCAGCAGTTACTCGATGAGCTCCTACAATGAGCAGTTCTTC
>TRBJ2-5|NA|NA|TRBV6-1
CASRVSGPRETQYF
TGTGCCAGCAGAGTGAGCGGGCCGCGGGAGACCCAGTACTTC
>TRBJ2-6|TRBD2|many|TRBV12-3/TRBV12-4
CASSLRAWEGPSGANVLTF
TGTGCCAGCAGTTTGCGGGCGTGGGAGGGACCGTCTGGGGCCAACGTCCTGACTTTC
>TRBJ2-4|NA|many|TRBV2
CASSDLVGKNIQYF
TGTGCCAGCAGTGATCTAGTAGGCAAAAACATTCAGTACTTC
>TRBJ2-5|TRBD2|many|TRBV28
CASQTEGRETETQYF
TGTGCCAGCCAAACCGAGGGGCGGGAGACCGAGACCCAGTACTTC
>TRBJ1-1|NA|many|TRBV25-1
CASSEVGGAWTEAFF
TGTGCCAGCAGTGAAGTGGGGGGCGCATGGACTGAAGCTTTCTTT
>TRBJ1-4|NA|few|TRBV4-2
CASSQVSQGEEKLFF
TGTGCCAGCAGCCAAGTCTCCCAGGGCGAAGAAAAACTGTTTTTT
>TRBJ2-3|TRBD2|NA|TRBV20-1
CSAVRLAGSPDTQYF
TGCAGTGCTGTCAGACTAGCGGGGTCCCCAGATACGCAGTATTTT
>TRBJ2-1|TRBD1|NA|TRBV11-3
CASSWGQGYEQFF
TGTGCCAGCAGCTGGGGACAGGGGTATGAGCAGTTCTTC
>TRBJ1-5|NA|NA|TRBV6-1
CASSAPASNQPQHF
TGTGCCAGCAGTGCACCGGCGAGCAATCAGCCCCAGCATTTT
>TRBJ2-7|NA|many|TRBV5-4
CASSGGVAVSYEQYF
TGTGCCAGCAGCGGAGGGGTAGCGGTCTCCTACGAGCAGTACTTC
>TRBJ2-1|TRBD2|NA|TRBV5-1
CASRIGEGEQFF
TGCGCCAGCAGAATTGGGGAGGGGGAGCAGTTCTTC
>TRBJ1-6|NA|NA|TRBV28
CASSWDQDSPLHF
TGTGCCAGCAGTTGGGATCAGGATTCACCCCTCCACTTT
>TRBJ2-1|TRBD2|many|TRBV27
CASSQPGLAGVSEQFF
TGTGCCAGCAGTCAACCGGGACTAGCGGGAGTCAGTGAGCAGTTCTTC
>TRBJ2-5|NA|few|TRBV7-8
CASTSFGGGRETQYF
TGTGCCAGCACCTCCTTCGGCGGGGGCCGGGAGACCCAGTACTTC
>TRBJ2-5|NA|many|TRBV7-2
CASSSEVTQYF
TGTGCCAGCAGCTCTGAGGTGACCCAGTACTTC
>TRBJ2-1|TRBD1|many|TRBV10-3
CAIRDMSRDSLGSNEQFF
TGTGCCATCAGGGACATGTCCCGGGACAGCCTTGGCTCCAATGAGCAGTTCTTC
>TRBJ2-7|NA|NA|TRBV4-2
CASSQDPGRKGYEQYF
TGTGCCAGCAGCCAAGATCCAGGCAGGAAGGGATACGAGCAGTACTTC
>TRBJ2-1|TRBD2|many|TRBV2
CASRDRPGTSGGLEQFF
TGTGCCAGCAGAGATAGACCCGGGACTAGCGGGGGTCTTGAGCAGTTCTTC
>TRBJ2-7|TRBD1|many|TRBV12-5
CASADAGTGYHEQYF
TGTGCTAGTGCCGACGCCGGGACAGGGTACCACGAGCAGTACTTC
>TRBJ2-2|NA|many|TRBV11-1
CASSSFGTTNTGELFF
TGTGCCAGCAGCTCTTTTGGCACTACGAACACCGGGGAGCTGTTTTTT
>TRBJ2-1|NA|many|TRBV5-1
CASSLGLNEQFF
TGCGCCAGCAGCTTAGGATTGAATGAGCAGTTCTTC
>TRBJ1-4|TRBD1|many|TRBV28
CASSNQGARANEKLFF
TGTGCCAGCAGTAATCAGGGGGCCAGAGCTAATGAAAAACTGTTTTTT
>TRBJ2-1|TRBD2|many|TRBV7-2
CASSLPPGTSSREQFF
TGTGCCAGCAGCTTACCTCCCGGGACTAGTAGCCGGGAGCAGTTCTTC
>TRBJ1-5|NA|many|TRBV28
CASSLSGKPQHF
TGTGCCAGCAGTTTATCAGGGAAGCCCCAGCATTTT
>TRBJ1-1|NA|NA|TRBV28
CASRTPANTEAFF
TGTGCCAGCAGGACCCCTGCGAACACTGAAGCTTTCTTT